Listed below are T cell receptor beta chains from one sample, sequenced in a study of cytomegalovirus exposure and HLA in healthy donors. Data came from immunoSEQ multiplex PCR; TCRdb stores just in-frame clones and leaves some out. The sample consists of approximately 44,000 clones, roughly 77% of them appearing once. The sequenced material came from PBMCs. These receptors were obtained from a man aged 30 to 45 in good health and CMV-seronegative. CDR3s include the opening cysteine and the closing phenylalanine or tryptophan. The D gene is left open where the match is weak. Clone sizes are given selectively: once, few, many, or a class where the clone is expanded.

>TRBV6-6|.|.|TRBJ2-1|12
CASSGTVNEQFF
TGTGCCAGCAGTGGGACTGTCAATGAGCAGTTCTTC
>TRBV5-1|once|TRBD1|TRBJ2-6|17
CASSSGQAFSGANVLTF
TGCGCCAGCAGCTCGGGACAGGCTTTCTCTGGGGCCAACGTCCTGACTTTC
>TRBV7-9|.|.|TRBJ1-2|14
CASSFGSPNYGYTF
TGTGCCAGCAGCTTTGGCAGTCCGAACTATGGCTACACCTTC
>TRBV7-8|once|TRBD2|TRBJ2-5|16
CASTQGPSGIQETQYF
TGTGCCAGCACCCAAGGGCCTAGCGGCATCCAAGAGACCCAGTACTTC
>TRBV27|once|TRBD1|TRBJ2-5|16
CASSWGQGAPKETQYF
TGTGCCAGCAGTTGGGGACAGGGGGCACCCAAAGAGACCCAGTACTTC
>TRBV5-1|once|.|TRBJ2-3|16
CASSLLSASSTDTQYF
TGCGCCAGCAGCTTGCTTAGCGCTTCTAGCACAGATACGCAGTATTTT
>TRBV5-4|.|.|TRBJ1-2|12
CASSLIGVGYTF
TGTGCCAGCAGCCTGATAGGGGTCGGCTACACCTTC
>TRBV7-8|.|TRBD2|TRBJ2-5|16
CASSLVSSGAQETQYF
TGTGCCAGCAGCTTAGTGTCTAGCGGAGCACAAGAGACCCAGTACTTC
>TRBV7-2|few|.|TRBJ2-7|13
CASSSQGTYEQYF
TGTGCCAGCAGCTCACAGGGTACCTACGAGCAGTACTTC
>TRBV30|.|.|TRBJ1-2|13
CAWSADRPYGYTF
TGTGCCTGGAGTGCCGACAGGCCCTATGGCTACACCTTC
>TRBV9|few|TRBD2|TRBJ2-5|16
CASSVATSAHQETQYF
TGTGCCAGCAGCGTAGCGACTAGCGCACACCAAGAGACCCAGTACTTC
>TRBV9|.|TRBD2|TRBJ2-5|14
CASSVGLAGVGQYF
TGTGCCAGCAGCGTAGGTCTAGCGGGAGTTGGCCAGTACTTC
>TRBV25-1|.|.|TRBJ1-6|15
CASSESGSVNSPLHF
TGTGCCAGCAGTGAATCCGGGAGTGTTAATTCACCCCTCCACTTT
>TRBV5-1|.|TRBD1|TRBJ2-2|14
CASTQGVGTGELFF
TGCGCCAGCACTCAGGGGGTTGGAACCGGGGAGCTGTTTTTT
>TRBV11-2|.|TRBD1|TRBJ2-7|17
CASSLGTGGINGYEQYF
TGTGCCAGCAGCTTGGGGACAGGGGGGATTAACGGCTACGAGCAGTACTTC
>TRBV7-2|.|.|TRBJ2-1|15
CASSSSKLVYNEQFF
TGTGCCAGCAGCTCATCAAAGCTGGTTTACAATGAGCAGTTCTTC
>TRBV2|.|.|TRBJ2-7|15
CASQKGGGRAYEQYF
TGTGCCAGCCAGAAGGGAGGGGGTAGGGCCTACGAGCAGTACTTC
>TRBV5-1|.|TRBD1|TRBJ2-7|15
CASSLRQGAPYEQYF
TGCGCCAGCAGCTTGAGACAGGGGGCACCTTACGAGCAGTACTTC
>TRBV6-6|.|.|TRBJ2-5|13
CASTFALEETQYF
TGTGCCAGCACCTTTGCGTTGGAGGAGACCCAGTACTTC
>TRBV2|.|TRBD2|TRBJ2-3|15
CASRTTSGITDTQYF
TGTGCCAGCAGAACAACTAGCGGGATCACAGATACGCAGTATTTT
>TRBV18|once|.|TRBJ1-4|17
CASSPRGRGETNEKLFF
TGTGCCAGCTCACCTAGAGGCAGGGGAGAAACTAATGAAAAACTGTTTTTT
>TRBV11-2|few|TRBD1|TRBJ1-4|14
CASSRDRGREKLFF
TGTGCCAGCAGCCGGGACAGGGGGCGGGAAAAACTGTTTTTT
>TRBV6-5|.|.|TRBJ2-7|15
CASSYLDSQTYEQYF
TGTGCCAGCAGTTATCTCGACAGCCAAACCTACGAGCAGTACTTC
>TRBV6-5|.|TRBD2|TRBJ2-5|15
CASNPGLAAQETQYF
TGTGCCAGCAACCCAGGACTAGCGGCCCAAGAGACCCAGTACTTC
>TRBV29-1|once|TRBD1|TRBJ1-1|15
CSVELRDRGLFEAFF
TGCAGCGTTGAACTGCGGGACAGGGGCCTATTTGAAGCTTTCTTT
>TRBV29-1|.|TRBD1|TRBJ1-2|16
CSVEGDRGSSGYGYTF
TGCAGCGTTGAGGGGGACAGGGGCTCTAGCGGCTATGGCTACACCTTC
>TRBV11-3|.|TRBD2|TRBJ2-1|16
CASSLAGRASYNEQFF
TGTGCCAGCAGCTTAGCCGGGAGGGCCTCTTACAATGAGCAGTTCTTC
>TRBV4-2|few|.|TRBJ1-2|14
CASSQDRVVTGYTF
TGTGCCAGCAGCCAAGACAGGGTGGTTACTGGCTACACCTTC
>TRBV5-6|.|TRBD1|TRBJ2-6|18
CASSPPGQRISGANVLTF
TGTGCCAGCAGCCCTCCGGGACAGAGGATCTCTGGGGCCAACGTCCTGACTTTC
>TRBV7-9|.|TRBD2|TRBJ2-7|14
CSSSGASGIGEQYF
TGTTCCAGCAGCGGAGCTAGCGGGATAGGCGAGCAGTACTTC
>TRBV5-6|.|TRBD2|TRBJ2-1|18
CASSLDGREVARYNEQFF
TGTGCCAGCAGCTTGGATGGGCGGGAGGTGGCTCGTTACAATGAGCAGTTCTTC
>TRBV11-2|few|TRBD2|TRBJ2-1|18
CASSLTLLTSGRIDEQFF
TGTGCCAGCAGCTTAACCCTTCTTACTAGCGGGAGAATAGATGAGCAGTTCTTC
>TRBV19|.|TRBD1|TRBJ1-2|15
CASSMMTGTNYGYTF
TGTGCCAGTAGTATGATGACAGGGACTAACTATGGCTACACCTTC
>TRBV6-6|.|TRBD2|TRBJ2-7|13
CASTGLAGYEQYF
TGTGCCAGCACGGGGCTAGCGGGCTACGAGCAGTACTTC
>TRBV7-8|.|.|TRBJ1-1|14
CASSFEGGVTEAFF
TGTGCCAGCAGCTTTGAGGGGGGGGTCACTGAAGCTTTCTTT
>TRBV25-1|few|.|TRBJ2-7|15
CAVGTVQEGSSEQYF
TGTGCCGTAGGAACGGTACAGGAGGGATCCTCCGAGCAGTACTTC
>TRBV27|once|.|TRBJ1-1|19
CASSLYARYTPSSGTEAFF
TGTGCCAGCAGTTTATATGCCCGGTATACGCCGAGTTCGGGCACTGAAGCTTTCTTT
>TRBV6-5|.|.|TRBJ1-2|11
CASRSYYGYTF
TGTGCCAGCCGTTCCTACTATGGCTACACCTTC
>TRBV19|.|.|TRBJ1-5|15
CASSAGGLDNQPQHF
TGTGCCAGTAGCGCGGGAGGGTTGGACAATCAGCCCCAGCATTTT
>TRBV11-1|.|.|TRBJ1-1|14
CASSSPIGVTEAFF
TGTGCCAGCAGCTCCCCAATCGGGGTCACTGAAGCTTTCTTT
>TRBV9|.|TRBD2|TRBJ2-3|16
CASSRTSGGSTDTQYF
TGTGCCAGCAGCAGAACTAGCGGGGGAAGCACAGATACGCAGTATTTT
>TRBV7-2|once|TRBD1|TRBJ1-2|14
CASTFSGTGYGYTF
TGTGCCAGCACGTTCTCCGGGACAGGATATGGCTACACCTTC
>TRBV19|.|TRBD1|TRBJ2-7|15
CASSEETGASYEQYF
TGTGCCAGTAGTGAGGAGACAGGGGCCTCCTACGAGCAGTACTTC
>TRBV2|.|.|TRBJ2-1|12
CASRQFYNEQFF
TGTGCCAGCCGACAGTTCTACAATGAGCAGTTCTTC
>TRBV7-2|.|.|TRBJ1-3|13
CASSFNSGNTIYF
TGTGCCAGCAGCTTTAACTCTGGAAACACCATATATTTT
>TRBV7-2|.|.|TRBJ1-1|14
CASSLESWQAEAFF
TGTGCCAGCAGCTTAGAATCCTGGCAGGCCGAAGCTTTCTTT
>TRBV4-2|once|.|TRBJ1-1|13
CASSRTGSTEAFF
TGTGCCAGCAGCCGCACAGGGTCCACTGAAGCTTTCTTT
>TRBV4-3|.|.|TRBJ1-5|13
CASSGQFNQPQHF
TGCGCCAGCAGCGGACAGTTCAATCAGCCCCAGCATTTT
>TRBV28|.|.|TRBJ1-1|13
CASSPGVLTEAFF
TGTGCCAGCAGCCCAGGGGTCCTAACTGAAGCTTTCTTT
>TRBV7-9|few|.|TRBJ2-3|13
CASSFQGTDTQYF
TGTGCCAGCAGCTTTCAGGGGACAGATACGCAGTATTTT
>TRBV14|.|TRBD1|TRBJ2-6|16
CASSLGGYSGANVLTF
TGTGCCAGCAGCCTAGGGGGCTACTCTGGGGCCAACGTCCTGACTTTC
>TRBV9|.|TRBD1|TRBJ2-5|14
CASSATQGGETQYF
TGTGCCAGCAGCGCAACACAGGGGGGAGAGACCCAGTACTTC
>TRBV7-9|.|.|TRBJ1-4|14
CASNRDQGNEKLFF
TGTGCCAGCAACCGGGACCAGGGGAATGAAAAACTGTTTTTT
>TRBV4-2|.|.|TRBJ2-7|14
CASSQKGLSYEQYF
TGTGCCAGCAGCCAAAAAGGACTCTCCTACGAGCAGTACTTC
>TRBV28|few|.|TRBJ1-6|16
CASSSLGIRATLALHF
TGTGCCAGCAGTTCCTTGGGGATCAGGGCAACCTTAGCCCTCCACTTT
>TRBV30|.|TRBD1|TRBJ2-3|15
CAWRHRGSLTDTQYF
TGTGCCTGGAGGCACAGGGGGTCTTTAACAGATACGCAGTATTTT